What follows are 8 T cell receptor beta chains derived from one specimen sequenced in a study of glioma-infiltrating T cells. Using RNA template, CDR3s of TCR alpha and beta were amplified with iRepertoire arm-PCR. TCRdb recomputed calls from the multiplex PCR reads with MiXCR, one row per CDR3 protein. The data contain about 180,000 distinct CDR3 sequences, around 40% of them singletons. The sequencing sample was made of glioma tissue, nonneoplastic brain tissue, or PBMCs (not recorded which). These receptors were collected from a human donor with low-grade glioma or glioblastoma, undergoing nonglioma brain surgery, or in good health (not recorded which).

Many counts were recorded for this clonotype. The V gene is TRBV20-1, the J gene TRBJ2-7; 7 bases fit TRBD2. CDR1 DFQATT and CDR2 SNEGSKA come from the germline V gene (reference sequence). V lost 0 bases to trimming and J lost 8 bases; unmatched junction nucleotides: 10. The CDR3 is made up of 14 amino acids. CDR3 protein: CSARDFKTSVQQYF. For the CDR3, the DNA is TGCAGTGCTAGAGATTTCAAAACTAGCGTGCAGCAGTACTTC.

There are many counts of this clonotype. A junction end diverges from the germline sequence, so it may reflect a read error. V and J are TRBV15 and TRBJ2-6; D might be TRBD2 (7 bases). The CDR3 runs to 16 residues. The germline gives CDR1 LNHNV, CDR2 YYDKDF (reference sequence). The CDR3 DNA reads TGTGCCACCAGCAGACTATCCGGACTAGGGGGCAACGTCCTGACTTTC. It translates to CATSRLSGLGGNVLTF.

This clonotype was recorded many times. The chain is built from TRBV28 and TRBJ2-1, with unresolved D. The CDR3 runs 12 residues. V lost 5 bases, J lost 12 bases, and 14 bases lay in between. Germline V lookup: CDR1 MDHEN, CDR2 SYDVKM. CDR3 sequence reads: CASSGPNRGQFF. The CDR3 DNA is TGTGCCAGCAGTGGACCAAACCGCGGGCAGTTCTTC.

The chain couples TRBV5-5 to TRBJ1-1, with D perhaps TRBD1 (5 bases). V was clipped by 0 bases and J by 1 base, with 13 bases between them. Germline lookup yields CDR1 SGHKS and CDR2 YYEKEE (reference sequence). CDR3 length: 16 residues. CDR3 nucleotide sequence: TGTGCCAGCAGCTTGGGGTGGGGCCGAGGGAACACTGAAGCTTTCTTT. Translation gives CASSLGWGRGNTEAFF.

This chain connects TRBV18 to TRBJ2-3, with TRBD1 matching 7 bases. With 3 bases clipped from V and 0 bases from J, the junction kept 9 bases outside the gene matches. The CDR3 length is 17 residues. Germline V CDR1 and CDR2: KGHSH, LQKENI. This chain's CDR3 is CASSPYRKGASTDTQYF. The CDR3 coding sequence is TGTGCCAGCTCACCGTATCGTAAGGGGGCTAGCACAGATACGCAGTATTTT. The full variable domain, in which reference TRBV18 and TRBJ2-3 provide the parts outside the CDR3, is NAGVMQNPRHLVRRRGQEARLRCSPMKGHSHVYWYRQLPEEGLKFMVYLQKENIIDESGMPKERFSAEFPKEGPSILRIQQVVRGDSAAYFCASSPYRKGASTDTQYFGPGTRLTVL.

In its sample, this clonotype was seen many times. The chain recombines TRBV6-1 with TRBJ1-2, with D perhaps matching TRBD1 (5 bases). Trimming stripped 7 bases from V and 4 bases from J, with 19 bases between. The CDR3 has 15 residues. CDR1 MNHNS and CDR2 SASEGT come from the germline V gene. The CDR3 loop reads CASTAKQEPFYGYTF. In DNA, the CDR3 is TGTGCCAGCACTGCTAAACAGGAGCCTTTCTATGGCTACACCTTC.

In DNA, the CDR3 is TGTGCCAGCAGCTTATCACTAGCGGGAGTTCCAGATACGCAGTATTTT. Residues: CASSLSLAGVPDTQYF. The V gene is TRBV7-2, the J gene TRBJ2-3; 11 bases are a match to TRBD2. The CDR3 runs 16 residues. J was trimmed by 4 bases and V by 2 bases; bases with no gene match: 5. Per germline, CDR1 SGHTA and CDR2 FQGNSA.

The table lists this clonotype with a few counts. J is TRBJ2-3 and V is TRBV2, with 15 bases matching TRBD2. The CDR3 extends over 18 amino acids. Trimming cost V 7 bases and J 2 bases; bases outside gene matches: 10. Germline loops: CDR1 SNHLY, CDR2 FYNNEI. The CDR3 here is CASIYGLAGGASTDTQYF. The CDR3 nucleotides are TGTGCCAGCATCTACGGACTAGCGGGAGGGGCCTCCACAGATACGCAGTATTTT.